This TCR beta chain was captured in a study of blood T cell repertoires in COVID-19. CDR1 and CDR2 from the germline V gene are SGHNT and YYREEE (reference sequence). There are 16 residues in the CDR3. Trimming cost V 1 base and J 0 bases; bases outside gene matches: 2. Original methodology: Reference gene primer amplification gave nucleated cell count estimates. This table comes from immunoSEQ multiplex PCR, and its TCRdb copy is limited to in-frame clones, with some not included. The V and J calls and clone size are taken from that table; D and trimming were inferred from the DNA. The sample lists about 480,000 clones; 88% were seen once.

This chain uses TRBV5-4 with TRBJ2-3; TRBD2 aligns across 10 bases. Sequenced material: PBMCs or T cells enriched from blood (not recorded which). The receptor comes from a woman between 35 and 50 years old who had recovered from COVID-19. DNA of the CDR3: TGTGCCAGCAGCTTGATAGCGGGGGGAAGCACAGATACGCAGTATTTT. Protein product: CASSLIAGGSTDTQYF.